This T cell receptor (beta chain) comes out of a study of shared clonotypes between healthy human individuals. For the study at large: Participating donors consisted of a couple of women and a few men aged 18 to 49.

Libraries were prepared by immunoSEQ multiplex PCR; TCRdb keeps only in-frame clonotypes and omits some of them. The sample shows approximately 2.1 million clones, approximately 93% of them seen only once. This clone was seen just once. Germline CDR1 and CDR2: SGHVS and FNYEAQ. V was shortened by 4 bases and J by 3 bases, with 16 bases between the two germline ends. This CDR3 is 15 amino acids long. The source is a man younger than 30 in good health. Some clones in this sample may be carry-over from other donors' samples. The sequenced material came from naive CD4+ T cells from PBMCs. The subset is: CD45RA+ positively selected. The V gene is TRBV7-6, the J gene TRBJ2-7; possible D gene TRBD1, 6 bases. The CDR3 DNA is TGTGCCAGCAGCTCATCCGGGACAAGGGACTACGAGCAGTACTTC. This sequence encodes CASSSSGTRDYEQYF.